This TCR beta chain was captured in a study of control samples from healthy donors and cancer patients. The CDR3 runs to 14 residues. Per the germline V gene, CDR1 is SGHTA and CDR2 is FQGTGA. The junction had 4 bases not matched to a gene; V was cut back by 3 bases and J by 5 bases. This clone was seen once. Only in-frame clones appear in the TCRdb table, and some are missing; sequencing was by immunoSEQ multiplex PCR. Of around 78,000 clones detected, approximately 94% appear once; the ten largest clones hold around 4.7%. The genes are TRBV7-3 and TRBJ2-1; 7 positions agree with TRBD2. This TCR came from a young woman in good health. Sequencing was carried out using blood. CDR3 loop: CASSFLGGNNEQFF. CDR3 nucleotides: TGTGCCAGCAGCTTTTTGGGAGGGAACAATGAGCAGTTCTTC.